This TCR beta chain was sequenced for a study of cytomegalovirus exposure and HLA in healthy donors (dated by TCRdb to between 2016 and 2019). As for the study more broadly: A later analysis indicated that the 95 to 150 validation repertoires were generated on the platform also employed for the roughly 650 repertoires of the first cohort. The study aimed to test whether cataloging public T cell receptors could reveal signatures of past pathogen exposure. Along with the approximately 670-subject first cohort, a separate validation cohort of around 120 different subjects was used. To predict cytomegalovirus infection status, the study brought together high-throughput TCR immunosequencing, statistical association of individual TCRs with disease status, and machine learning. The research as a whole found: It was suggested by the authors that the approach could potentially be generalized to other disease states and immunological phenotypes. The study gave a list of about 170 TCR beta chains associated with cytomegalovirus. A few of the identified cytomegalovirus-associated TCR beta chains were confirmed in vitro to be specific for cytomegalovirus antigens. Of the cluster scores, roughly 95% were above 0 in a later analysis, which found that TCRs clustered in the first cohort also tended to co-occur in the approximately 120 validation repertoires. The classifier was reported to diagnose cytomegalovirus status with high specificity and sensitivity in both the original and validation cohorts. A later analysis lacked HLA typing for the validation cohort, so it scored co-occurrence in that cohort across all 120 repertoires. Most TCR sequences were observed very rarely across donors, whereas some public TCRs were present in many individuals.

The library was made by the immunoSEQ multiplex PCR assay. Under the source paper's analysis protocol: A statistical classification framework was developed to diagnose cytomegalovirus status using the catalog of TCR beta chain sequences. TCRdb stores this immuneACCESS table with in-frame sequences only. Part of the clones is absent; in the studies checked, under half of the shortfall reflects unresolved V genes, and no reason is known for the rest. Clone size and V and J calls were adopted from that table, with D and trimming inferred from the DNA. For this sample the table gives approximately 270,000 clones, of which just over 85% were detected only once. The top ten hold roughly 1% of the sample. A word on this clone: This clone's antigen is unknown. One base away there is no much larger clone; base qualities are not given.

From the cysteine through the phenylalanine, the CDR3 covers 16 amino acids. Only the CDR3 DNA is retained, 48 bases long and in frame from the first base. For CDR1 and CDR2, the germline V gene lists SGHRS and YFSETQ. V loses 1 base of germline sequence and J loses 2 bases, and the interval between the two ends is 12 bases. The donors were included in the validation cohort of 100 to 150 subjects, a group kept apart from the roughly 670-subject first cohort. This receptor was obtained from a woman in her late teens or twenties in good health and CMV-seronegative. In this chain, TRBV5-1 is recombined with TRBJ2-2; 6 matching bases give a weak D call of TRBD1. Sequenced sample: PBMCs. The nucleotide sequence is TGCGCCAGCAGCTTGAGCTGGGGGCGCAACACCGGGGAGCTGTTTTTT. Translation gives CASSLSWGRNTGELFF.